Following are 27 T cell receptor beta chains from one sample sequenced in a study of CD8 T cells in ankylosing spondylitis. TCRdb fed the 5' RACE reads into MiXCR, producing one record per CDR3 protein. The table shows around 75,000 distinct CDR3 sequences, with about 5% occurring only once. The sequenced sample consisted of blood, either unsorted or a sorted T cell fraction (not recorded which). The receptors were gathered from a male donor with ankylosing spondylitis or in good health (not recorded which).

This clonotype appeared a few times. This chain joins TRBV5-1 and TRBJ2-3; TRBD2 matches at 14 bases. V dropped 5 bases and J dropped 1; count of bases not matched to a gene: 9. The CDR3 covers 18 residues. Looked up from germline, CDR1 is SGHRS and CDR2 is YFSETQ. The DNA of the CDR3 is TGCGCCAGCAGGACTAGCGGGGGGGCAGGTACTCGCACAGATACGCAGTATTTT. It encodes CASRTSGGAGTRTDTQYF.

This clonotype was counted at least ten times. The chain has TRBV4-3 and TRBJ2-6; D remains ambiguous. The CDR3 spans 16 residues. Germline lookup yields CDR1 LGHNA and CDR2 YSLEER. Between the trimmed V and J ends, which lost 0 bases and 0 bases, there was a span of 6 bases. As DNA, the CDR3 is TGCGCCAGCAGCCAAGACTCGAACTCTGGGGCCAACGTCCTGACTTTC. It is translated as CASSQDSNSGANVLTF.

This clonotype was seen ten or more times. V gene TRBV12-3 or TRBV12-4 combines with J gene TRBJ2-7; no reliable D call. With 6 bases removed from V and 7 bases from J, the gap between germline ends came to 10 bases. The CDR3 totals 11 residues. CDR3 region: CASRQDGEQYF. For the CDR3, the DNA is TGTGCCAGCAGACAAGACGGTGAGCAGTACTTC.

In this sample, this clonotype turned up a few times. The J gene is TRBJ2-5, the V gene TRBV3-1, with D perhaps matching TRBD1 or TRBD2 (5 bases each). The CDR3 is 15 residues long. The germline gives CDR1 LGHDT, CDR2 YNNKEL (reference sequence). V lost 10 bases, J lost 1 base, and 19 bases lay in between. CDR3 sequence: CATSQRGGTQETQYF. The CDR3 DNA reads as TGTGCCACCTCCCAACGTGGTGGGACCCAAGAGACCCAGTACTTC.

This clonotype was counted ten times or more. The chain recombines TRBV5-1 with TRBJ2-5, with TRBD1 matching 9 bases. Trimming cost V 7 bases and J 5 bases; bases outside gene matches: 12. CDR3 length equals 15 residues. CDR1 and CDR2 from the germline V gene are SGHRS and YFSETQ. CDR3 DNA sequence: TGCGCCAGCCATCAGACAGGGGGTCCGTTGGAGACCCAGTACTTC. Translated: CASHQTGGPLETQYF.

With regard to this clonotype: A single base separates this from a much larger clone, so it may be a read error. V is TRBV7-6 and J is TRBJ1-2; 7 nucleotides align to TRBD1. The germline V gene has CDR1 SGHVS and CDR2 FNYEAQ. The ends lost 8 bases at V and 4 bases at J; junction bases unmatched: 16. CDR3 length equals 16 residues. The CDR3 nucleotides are TGTGCCAGCGCCTACAGGACAGGCGATTTGGGCTATGGCTACACCTTC. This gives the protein CASAYRTGDLGYGYTF. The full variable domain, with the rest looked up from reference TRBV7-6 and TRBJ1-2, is GAGVSQSPRYKVTKRGQDVALRCDPISGHVSLYWYRQALGQGPEFLTYFNYEAQQDKSGLPNDRFSAERPEGSISTLTIQRTEQRDSAMYRCASAYRTGDLGYGYTFGSGTRLTVV.

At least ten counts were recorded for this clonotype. The CDR3 sequence: CSALMSDGYTF. The CDR3 DNA reads as TGCAGTGCCCTGATGTCGGATGGCTACACCTTC. The chain joins TRBV20-1 to TRBJ1-2; D not resolved. The germline gives CDR1 DFQATT, CDR2 SNEGSKA (reference sequence). Deletions cut 6 bases from V and 6 bases from J, with 11 bases between. This CDR3 is built from 11 residues.

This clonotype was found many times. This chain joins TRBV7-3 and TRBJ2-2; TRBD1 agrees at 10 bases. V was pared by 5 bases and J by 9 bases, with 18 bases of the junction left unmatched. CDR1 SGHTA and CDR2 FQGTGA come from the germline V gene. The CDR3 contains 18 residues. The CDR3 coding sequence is TGTGCCAGCAGCCCCCATTTGAATCTCGGACAGGGGGTTAGGGAGCTGTTTTTT. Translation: CASSPHLNLGQGVRELFF.

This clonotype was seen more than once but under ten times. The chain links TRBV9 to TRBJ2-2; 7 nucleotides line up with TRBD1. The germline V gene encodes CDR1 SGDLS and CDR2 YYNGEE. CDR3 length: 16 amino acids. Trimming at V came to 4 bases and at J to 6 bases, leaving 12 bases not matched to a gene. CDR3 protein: CASSPYEGAGAGELFF. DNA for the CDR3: TGTGCCAGCAGCCCCTATGAGGGGGCAGGCGCCGGGGAGCTGTTTTTT.

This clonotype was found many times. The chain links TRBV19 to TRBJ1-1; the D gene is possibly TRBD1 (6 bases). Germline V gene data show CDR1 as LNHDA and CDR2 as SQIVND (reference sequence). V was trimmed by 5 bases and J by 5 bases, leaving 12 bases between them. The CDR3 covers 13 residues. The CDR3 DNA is TGTGCCAGTAGTCTCGGGACAAGGACTGAAGCTTTCTTT. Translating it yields CASSLGTRTEAFF.

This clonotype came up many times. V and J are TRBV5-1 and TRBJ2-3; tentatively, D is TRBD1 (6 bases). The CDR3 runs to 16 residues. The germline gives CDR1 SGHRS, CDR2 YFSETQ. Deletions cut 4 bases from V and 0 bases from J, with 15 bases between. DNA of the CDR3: TGCGCCAGCAGCCCGAAACAGGGATCAAGCACAGATACGCAGTATTTT. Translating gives CASSPKQGSSTDTQYF.

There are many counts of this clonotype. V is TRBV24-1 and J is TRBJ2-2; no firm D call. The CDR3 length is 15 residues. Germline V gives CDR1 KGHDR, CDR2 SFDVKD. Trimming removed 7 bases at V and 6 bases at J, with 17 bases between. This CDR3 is CATSSIEATPGELFF. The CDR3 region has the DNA TGTGCCACCAGCTCCATAGAAGCCACCCCCGGGGAGCTGTTTTTT.

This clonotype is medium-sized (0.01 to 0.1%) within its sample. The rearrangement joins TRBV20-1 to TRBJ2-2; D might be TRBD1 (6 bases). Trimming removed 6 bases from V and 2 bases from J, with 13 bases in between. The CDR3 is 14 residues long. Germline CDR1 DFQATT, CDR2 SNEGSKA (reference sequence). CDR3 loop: CSAATGTNTGELFF. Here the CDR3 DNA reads TGCAGTGCCGCAACCGGGACAAACACCGGGGAGCTGTTTTTT.

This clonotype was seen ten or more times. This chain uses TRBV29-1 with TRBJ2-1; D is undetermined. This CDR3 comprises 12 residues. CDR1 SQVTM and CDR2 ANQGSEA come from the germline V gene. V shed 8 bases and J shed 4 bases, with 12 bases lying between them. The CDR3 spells CSPRNSYNEQFF. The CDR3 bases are TGCAGCCCCCGGAATTCGTACAATGAGCAGTTCTTC.

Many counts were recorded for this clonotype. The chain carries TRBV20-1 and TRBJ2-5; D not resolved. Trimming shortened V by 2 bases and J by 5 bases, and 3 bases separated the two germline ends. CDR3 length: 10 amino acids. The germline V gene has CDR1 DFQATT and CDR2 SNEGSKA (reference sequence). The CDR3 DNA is TGCAGTGCTAGAACCGAGACCCAGTACTTC. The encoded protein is CSARTETQYF.

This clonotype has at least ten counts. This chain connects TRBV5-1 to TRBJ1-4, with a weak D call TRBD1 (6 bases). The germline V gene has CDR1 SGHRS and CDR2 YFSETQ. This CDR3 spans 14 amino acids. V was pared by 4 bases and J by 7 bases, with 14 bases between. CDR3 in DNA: TGCGCCAGCAGCCAGACAGGAAGTGGTGAAAAACTGTTTTTT. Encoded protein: CASSQTGSGEKLFF. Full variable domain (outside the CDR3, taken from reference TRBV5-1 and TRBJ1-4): KAGVTQTPRYLIKTRGQQVTLSCSPISGHRSVSWYQQTPGQGLQFLFEYFSETQRNKGNFPGRFSGRQFSNSRSEMNVSTLELGDSALYLCASSQTGSGEKLFFGSGTQLSVL.

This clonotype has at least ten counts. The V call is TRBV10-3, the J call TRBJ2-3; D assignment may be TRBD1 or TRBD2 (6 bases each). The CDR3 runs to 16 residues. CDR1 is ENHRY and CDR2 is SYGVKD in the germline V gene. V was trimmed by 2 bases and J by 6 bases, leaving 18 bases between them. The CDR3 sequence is CAISETVEGGEDTQYF. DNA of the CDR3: TGTGCCATCAGTGAGACGGTCGAGGGGGGTGAGGATACGCAGTATTTT.

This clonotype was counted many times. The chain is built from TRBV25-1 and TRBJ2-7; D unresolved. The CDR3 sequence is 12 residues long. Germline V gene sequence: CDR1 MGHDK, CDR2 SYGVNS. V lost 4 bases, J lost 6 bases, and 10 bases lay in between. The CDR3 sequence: CASSATVGEQYF. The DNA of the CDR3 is TGTGCCAGCAGTGCAACAGTCGGCGAGCAGTACTTC.

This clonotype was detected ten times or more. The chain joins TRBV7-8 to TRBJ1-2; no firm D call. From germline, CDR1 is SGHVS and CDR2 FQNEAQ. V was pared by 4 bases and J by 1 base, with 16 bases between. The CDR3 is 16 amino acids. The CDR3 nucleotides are TGTGCCAGCAGCTCCCCCAGGCAGAGGATTAACTATGGCTACACCTTC. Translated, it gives CASSSPRQRINYGYTF.

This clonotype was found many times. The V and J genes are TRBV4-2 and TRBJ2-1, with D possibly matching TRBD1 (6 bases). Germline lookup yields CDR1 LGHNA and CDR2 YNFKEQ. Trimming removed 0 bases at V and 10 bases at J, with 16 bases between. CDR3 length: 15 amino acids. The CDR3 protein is CASSQEVGHNREQFF. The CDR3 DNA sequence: TGTGCCAGCAGCCAAGAGGTGGGACATAATCGGGAGCAGTTCTTC.

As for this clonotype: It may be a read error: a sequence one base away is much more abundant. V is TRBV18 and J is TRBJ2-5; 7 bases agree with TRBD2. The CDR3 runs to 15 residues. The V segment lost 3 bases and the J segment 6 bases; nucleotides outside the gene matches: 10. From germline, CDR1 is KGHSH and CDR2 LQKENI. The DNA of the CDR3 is TGTGCCAGCTCACCCGCTGGGAGCGGGAAAAAGACCCAGTACTTC. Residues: CASSPAGSGKKTQYF.

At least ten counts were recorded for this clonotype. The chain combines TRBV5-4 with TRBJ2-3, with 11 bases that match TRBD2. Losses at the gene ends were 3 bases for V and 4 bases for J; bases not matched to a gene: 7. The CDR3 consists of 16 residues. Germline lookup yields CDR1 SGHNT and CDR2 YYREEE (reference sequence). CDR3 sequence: CASSSMTSGDADTQYF. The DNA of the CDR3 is TGTGCCAGCAGCTCGATGACTAGCGGGGACGCAGATACGCAGTATTTT.

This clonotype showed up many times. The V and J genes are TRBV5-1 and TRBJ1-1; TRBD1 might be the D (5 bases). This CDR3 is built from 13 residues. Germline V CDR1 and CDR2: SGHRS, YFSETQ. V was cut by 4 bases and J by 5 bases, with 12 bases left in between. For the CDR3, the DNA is TGCGCCAGCAGCGAGGGGAGTGGTACTGAAGCTTTCTTT. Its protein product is CASSEGSGTEAFF.

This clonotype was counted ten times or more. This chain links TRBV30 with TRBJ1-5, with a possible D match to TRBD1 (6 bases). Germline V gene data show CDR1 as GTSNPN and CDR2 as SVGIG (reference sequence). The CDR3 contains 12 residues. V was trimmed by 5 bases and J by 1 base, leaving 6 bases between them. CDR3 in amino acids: CAWQGSNQPQHF. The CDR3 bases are TGTGCCTGGCAGGGGAGCAATCAGCCCCAGCATTTT.

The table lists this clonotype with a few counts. The CDR3 coding sequence is TGTGCCAGCTCACCCCAGACTGGGCAGGGGACACGCACAGATACGCAGTATTTT. Amino acids: CASSPQTGQGTRTDTQYF. The V gene is TRBV18, the J gene TRBJ2-3; TRBD1 might be the D (6 bases). This CDR3 spans 18 amino acids. Germline V gene sequence: CDR1 KGHSH, CDR2 LQKENI. V lost 3 bases and J 1 base, leaving 20 bases between the germline ends.

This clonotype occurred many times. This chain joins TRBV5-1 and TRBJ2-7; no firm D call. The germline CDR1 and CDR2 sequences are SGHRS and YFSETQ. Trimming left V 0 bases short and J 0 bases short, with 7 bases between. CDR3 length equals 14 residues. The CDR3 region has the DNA TGCGCCAGCAGCTTGGGTTACAACTCCTACGAGCAGTACTTC. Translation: CASSLGYNSYEQYF.

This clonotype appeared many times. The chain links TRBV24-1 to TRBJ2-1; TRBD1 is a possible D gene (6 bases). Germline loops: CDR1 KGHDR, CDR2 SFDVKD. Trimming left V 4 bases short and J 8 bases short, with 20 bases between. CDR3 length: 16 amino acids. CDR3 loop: CATSDPPGVGFHEQFF. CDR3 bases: TGTGCCACCAGTGACCCCCCAGGGGTCGGGTTTCATGAGCAGTTCTTC.